The subject of this entry is one T cell receptor beta chain. Its antigen is not identified. The sample comes from a study of cytomegalovirus exposure and HLA in healthy donors. The PCR used 60 Vbeta and 13 Jbeta primers. In the original processing: Approximately 11 million of the roughly 80 million unique TCR beta chains counted in a later analysis were shared. Clones were sequenced by immunoSEQ multiplex PCR, and TCRdb holds only the in-frame ones, with some missing. V and J calls and clone size follow that table, whereas D and trimming were derived from the DNA. Among some 150,000 clones listed, over 60% were seen once. CDR1 MNHNY and CDR2 SVGAGI come from the germline V gene (reference sequence). The CDR3 is 14 amino acids. V trimming: 9 bases; J trimming: 6 bases; junction bases outside the gene matches: 11. Study-level results: A later analysis found most CMV-associated TCR beta chains apparently HLA-restricted. Accurate prediction of most subjects' HLA-A and HLA-B alleles from TCR beta sequences was reported.

V gene TRBV6-6 combines with J gene TRBJ2-1, with 7 bases lining up with TRBD2. The receptor was derived from a woman in her twenties or thirties in good health and CMV-seropositive. Sequenced input: PBMCs. CDR3 DNA sequence: TGTGCCAGTATGGGACTACCGTTCTTCAATGAGCAGTTCTTC. This encodes CASMGLPFFNEQFF.